A selection of T cell receptor beta chains follows, all from one sample in a study of Graves' ophthalmopathy and Graves' hyperthyroidism. TCRdb used MiXCR to reprocess the multiplex PCR reads, holding one entry per CDR3 protein. The data show roughly 610,000 distinct CDR3 sequences, approximately 21% seen once. The source material was peripheral blood. These receptors were obtained from a woman aged 18-29 years with stable Graves' hyperthyroidism. Some clones in this sample may be carry-over from other donors' samples. Both conserved end residues are part of each CDR3. A D gene is named only where the DNA matches it firmly. Where a row states a size, it is once, few, many or the class of an expanded clone; other rows omit it.

j_call cdr3_length d_call v_call clone_size cdr3_aa cdr3_nt
TRBJ2-5 14 NA TRBV6-2/TRBV6-3 NA CASSYDRNQETQYF TGTGCCAGCAGTTACGACAGAAACCAAGAGACCCAGTACTTC
TRBJ2-5 16 NA TRBV6-5 NA CASSYPSGDPQETQYF TGTGCCAGCAGTTACCCCTCCGGGGACCCCCAAGAGACCCAGTACTTC
TRBJ2-2 14 NA TRBV12-3/TRBV12-4 many CASSFSENTGELFF TGTGCCAGCAGTTTTTCGGAAAACACCGGGGAGCTGTTTTTT
TRBJ1-5 13 NA TRBV15 few CATSSTGSGPQHF TGTGCCACCAGCAGCACAGGGAGTGGGCCCCAGCATTTT
TRBJ2-2 15 TRBD1 TRBV12-3/TRBV12-4 many CASSPDRGNTGELFF TGTGCCAGCAGTCCTGACAGGGGGAACACCGGGGAGCTGTTTTTT
TRBJ1-2 14 TRBD1 TRBV6-1 many CASSDPRDSYGYTF TGTGCCAGCAGTGATCCCCGGGACAGCTATGGCTACACCTTC
TRBJ2-6 14 NA TRBV20-1 NA CSARLMVGANVLTF TGCAGTGCTCGCCTTATGGTCGGGGCCAACGTCCTGACTTTC
TRBJ1-3 15 NA TRBV28 many CASSFLIPSGNTIYF TGTGCCAGCAGTTTTCTAATCCCCTCTGGAAACACCATATATTTT
TRBJ1-5 13 NA TRBV2 once CASSEPRSEPQHF TGTGCCAGCAGTGAACCCCGTTCAGAGCCCCAGCATTTT
TRBJ1-1 15 NA TRBV5-1 many CASSSSSGIHTEAFF TGCGCCAGCAGCTCGTCCTCGGGGATTCACACTGAAGCTTTCTTT
TRBJ1-2 11 NA TRBV29-1 many CSVGQNYGYTF TGCAGCGTTGGACAGAACTATGGCTACACCTTC
TRBJ2-6 18 TRBD2 TRBV7-3 NA CASSLIRGGLSGANVLTF TGTGCCAGCAGCTTAATCCGGGGGGGCCTCTCTGGGGCCAACGTCCTGACTTTC
TRBJ1-1 11 NA TRBV30 many CAWSVTSEAFF TGTGCCTGGAGTGTAACCAGTGAAGCTTTCTTT
TRBJ1-6 15 NA TRBV6-5 once CASSYSKRGNSPLHF TGTGCCAGCAGTTACTCGAAGCGAGGGAATTCACCCCTCCACTTT
TRBJ1-6 16 TRBD1 TRBV6-5 many CASSQDRGFYNSPLHF TGTGCCAGCAGCCAGGACAGGGGGTTCTATAATTCACCCCTCCACTTT
TRBJ2-7 15 TRBD2 TRBV18 many CASSDTSGRLSEQYF TGTGCCAGCTCGGACACTAGCGGGAGATTGTCTGAGCAGTACTTC
TRBJ1-2 14 NA TRBV12-3/TRBV12-4 once CASTVGPANYGYTF TGTGCCAGCACCGTGGGGCCTGCTAACTATGGCTACACCTTC
TRBJ2-7 16 TRBD1 TRBV6-1 NA CASSEGTGTGTYEQYF TGTGCCAGCAGTGAAGGAACCGGGACAGGGACCTACGAGCAGTACTTC
TRBJ2-7 13 TRBD1 TRBV20-1 many CSAGQGLAYEQYF TGCAGTGCTGGACAGGGCCTTGCCTACGAGCAGTACTTC
TRBJ2-1 15 TRBD2 TRBV12-3/TRBV12-4 few CASSGELAGNNEQFF TGTGCCAGCAGTGGGGAACTAGCGGGGAACAATGAGCAGTTCTTC
TRBJ1-6 15 TRBD1 TRBV6-1 NA CASRTGTAYNSPLHF TGTGCCAGCAGAACCGGGACAGCCTATAATTCACCCCTCCACTTT
TRBJ2-2 15 NA TRBV5-1 few CASSLASVYTGELFF TGCGCCAGCAGCTTGGCCAGCGTCTACACCGGGGAGCTGTTTTTT
TRBJ2-7 13 NA TRBV7-6 many CASSQYRDHEQYF TGTGCCAGCAGCCAATACCGGGACCACGAGCAGTACTTC
TRBJ2-2 15 NA TRBV19 many CASSKPPFGTGELFF TGTGCCAGTAGTAAGCCCCCTTTTGGAACCGGGGAGCTGTTTTTT
TRBJ2-7 15 TRBD2 TRBV6-1 NA CASSDPGTSVYEQYF TGTGCCAGCAGTGACCCTGGGACTAGCGTCTACGAGCAGTACTTC
TRBJ1-1 16 TRBD1 TRBV6-5 once CASSYSNAGGLTEAFF TGTGCCAGCAGTTACTCGAACGCAGGGGGCCTCACTGAAGCTTTCTTT
TRBJ1-2 15 TRBD1 TRBV6-5 many CASSSPTGANYGYTF TGTGCCAGCAGTTCCCCGACAGGGGCTAACTATGGCTACACCTTC
TRBJ2-5 16 NA TRBV28 few CASSLRQTRPQETQYF TGTGCCAGCAGTTTAAGGCAGACCCGGCCCCAAGAGACCCAGTACTTC
TRBJ1-5 13 NA TRBV6-2/TRBV6-3 many CASSYAANQPQHF TGTGCCAGCAGTTATGCGGCGAATCAGCCCCAGCATTTT
TRBJ1-5 17 NA TRBV6-9 NA CASSSLLQGYSNQPQHF TGTGCCAGCAGTTCCCTACTCCAGGGTTATAGCAATCAGCCCCAGCATTTT
TRBJ1-6 12 NA TRBV27 many CASSRQGSPLHF TGTGCCAGCAGTAGGCAGGGTTCACCCCTCCACTTT
TRBJ2-7 14 NA TRBV18 few CASSVAGTTGEQYF TGTGCCAGCTCAGTGGCCGGGACGACTGGCGAGCAGTACTTC
TRBJ1-2 13 NA TRBV18 many CASSPDRSYGYTF TGTGCCAGCAGCCCAGACAGGTCCTATGGCTACACCTTC
TRBJ1-5 15 TRBD1 TRBV20-1 few CSARDRVESNQPQHF TGCAGTGCTCGGGACAGGGTGGAAAGCAATCAGCCCCAGCATTTT
TRBJ2-7 15 NA TRBV15 many CATSSLRSVPYEQYF TGTGCCACCAGCTCCCTTAGGAGTGTCCCCTACGAGCAGTACTTC
TRBJ2-5 16 NA TRBV2 NA CASSAAGTVIAETQYF TGTGCCAGCAGCGCGGCGGGAACGGTTATCGCGGAGACCCAGTACTTC
TRBJ1-6 14 NA TRBV10-3 NA CAISINQGNSPLHF TGTGCCATCAGCATCAATCAGGGAAATTCACCCCTCCACTTT
TRBJ1-5 14 TRBD1 TRBV2 many CASRITGGGQPQHF TGTGCCAGCAGGATAACAGGGGGGGGTCAGCCCCAGCATTTT
TRBJ1-2 14 NA TRBV6-5 few CASSFETSNYGYTF TGTGCCAGCAGTTTCGAGACGTCTAACTATGGCTACACCTTC
TRBJ2-7 15 NA TRBV5-1 NA CASSLVGAYSYEQYF TGCGCCAGCAGCTTGGTGGGGGCGTACTCCTACGAGCAGTACTTC
TRBJ2-3 14 NA TRBV18 NA CASSLLASTDTQYF TGTGCCAGCTCACTTTTAGCAAGCACAGATACGCAGTATTTT
TRBJ1-1 14 NA TRBV12-3/TRBV12-4 NA CASSFEGVNTEAFF TGTGCCAGCAGTTTTGAGGGAGTGAACACTGAAGCTTTCTTT
TRBJ2-6 15 NA TRBV12-3/TRBV12-4 NA CASSFRASGANVLTF TGTGCCAGCAGTTTTAGAGCTTCTGGGGCCAACGTCCTGACTTTC
TRBJ1-1 12 NA TRBV2 few CASGPRTVGAFF TGTGCCAGCGGGCCCCGGACGGTTGGGGCTTTCTTT
TRBJ1-6 14 TRBD1 TRBV6-1 many CASSIEQGGSPLHF TGTGCCAGCAGTATAGAACAGGGGGGTTCACCCCTCCACTTT
TRBJ2-2 15 NA TRBV11-3 many CASSLDGLNTGELFF TGTGCCAGCAGCTTAGATGGACTGAACACCGGGGAGCTGTTTTTT
TRBJ1-3 13 TRBD1 TRBV30 many CAWATGAGNTIYF TGTGCCTGGGCGACAGGGGCTGGAAACACCATATATTTT
TRBJ1-6 16 NA TRBV28 many CASTLWGPPFGSPLHF TGTGCCAGCACCTTGTGGGGCCCTCCGTTTGGTTCACCCCTCCACTTT
TRBJ1-2 15 TRBD1 TRBV27 many CASSSRQGSNYGYTF TGTGCCAGCAGTTCAAGACAGGGATCCAACTATGGCTACACCTTC
TRBJ1-2 16 NA TRBV6-5 many CASSYSKGEFNYGYTF TGTGCCAGCAGTTACTCGAAGGGGGAATTTAACTATGGCTACACCTTC
TRBJ1-2 13 TRBD1 TRBV10-2 once CASRDRGLGGYTF TGCGCCAGCAGGGACAGGGGGCTTGGTGGCTACACCTTC
TRBJ1-1 14 TRBD1 TRBV2 many CASSLYLDRVKAFF TGTGCCAGCAGTCTCTACTTGGACAGGGTTAAAGCTTTCTTT